The 28 T cell receptor beta chains below were found in one sample sequenced in a study of HIV-infected children after antiretroviral therapy interruption. RNA-based 3' RACE libraries used unique molecular identifiers. From the 3' RACE reads, TCRdb called clonotypes with MiXCR, one entry per CDR3 protein. This table holds more than 40,000 distinct CDR3 sequences, 4.3% found once. Treatment reported: PENTA 11 planned treatment interruption arm or continuous ART arm. Sequenced material: CD45RA+ CD4+ T cells from PBMCs, pooled from several time points, taken from a donor given antiretroviral therapy, either interrupted or continuous. Stated subset: naive CD4+ CD45RA+ CD45RO- T cells. The source of these receptors is a pool of human donors with HIV.

The V call is TRBV4-1, the J call TRBJ1-3; weak D call: TRBD1 (6 bases). There are 17 residues in the CDR3. Per the germline V gene, CDR1 is MGHRA and CDR2 is YSYEKL. V dropped 5 bases and J dropped 0 bases, with 17 bases sitting between them. The CDR3 DNA reads as TGCGCCAGCAGCGCCCCACAGGGATCCTCCTCTGGAAACACCATATATTTT. Translated: CASSAPQGSSSGNTIYF.

This clonotype was detected a few times. CDR3 region: CAISTGGAYGYTF. The CDR3 DNA sequence: TGTGCCATCAGTACAGGGGGAGCCTATGGCTACACCTTC. The chain recombines TRBV10-3 with TRBJ1-2, with 8 bases matching TRBD1. This CDR3 contains 13 residues. From germline, CDR1 is ENHRY and CDR2 SYGVKD. The V gene end was trimmed by 5 bases and the J gene end by 4 bases; junction bases not matched to a gene: 3.

This clonotype was recorded at least ten times. The chain has TRBV28 and TRBJ1-3; weak D call: TRBD1 (5 bases). CDR1 MDHEN and CDR2 SYDVKM come from the germline V gene. V lost 8 bases, J lost 0 bases, and 11 bases lay in between. The CDR3 totals 14 residues. The DNA of the CDR3 is TGTGCCAGCGCATGGGGGTTCTCTGGAAACACCATATATTTT. It encodes CASAWGFSGNTIYF.

This clonotype was recorded many times. The rearrangement joins TRBV5-6 to TRBJ1-2; 9 nucleotides line up with TRBD1. This CDR3 has 14 amino acids. V lost 3 bases, J lost 5 bases, and 5 bases stayed unmatched. In germline, CDR1 is SGHDT, CDR2 YYEEEE. The CDR3 region has the DNA TGTGCCAGCAGCTCGTCGACAGGGGGATATGGCTACACCTTC. Its protein product is CASSSSTGGYGYTF.

This clonotype was detected many times. The DNA of the CDR3 is TGTGCCAGCAGCAGAGCCCTTTCGATTGAAGCTTTCTTT. Amino acids: CASSRALSIEAFF. The rearrangement links TRBV28 to TRBJ1-1; D is unresolved. The CDR3 has 13 residues. Germline CDR1 reads MDHEN; CDR2 reads SYDVKM. The V and J ends lost 6 bases and 7 bases respectively, with 15 bases between them.

This clonotype has ten or more counts. The chain combines TRBV5-1 with TRBJ1-6; 9 nucleotides match TRBD1. The junction had 5 bases not matched to a gene; V was cut back by 1 base and J by 9 bases. The V gene's germline CDR1 is SGHRS and CDR2 YFSETQ. This CDR3 region has 15 residues. In DNA form, the CDR3 reads TGCGCCAGCAGCTTGACAGGGGGCGGCCGTTCACCCCTCCACTTT. This encodes CASSLTGGGRSPLHF.

The V and J genes are TRBV29-1 and TRBJ1-1; D remains unclear. Germline V gene data show CDR1 as SQVTM and CDR2 as ANQGSEA. The CDR3 runs to 12 residues. Trimming took 3 bases from V and 1 from J, leaving 6 bases between them. In DNA form, the CDR3 reads TGCAGCGTTGAGGCGGAGAACACTGAAGCTTTCTTT. This translates into CSVEAENTEAFF.

This clonotype is classed as medium-sized. The V gene is TRBV11-3, the J gene TRBJ2-1; TRBD1 is a possible D gene (6 bases). The CDR3 consists of 13 residues. From germline, CDR1 is SGHNT and CDR2 YENEEA. The germline V and J ends were trimmed by 6 bases and 5 bases, with 11 bases remaining between them. CDR3 residues: CASRKDRHNEQFF. For the CDR3, the DNA is TGTGCCAGCAGGAAAGACAGGCACAATGAGCAGTTCTTC.

This clonotype was picked up many times. V gene TRBV14 combines with J gene TRBJ2-3, with D unclear. CDR1 and CDR2 (germline): SGHDN, FVKESK. The CDR3 spans 15 residues. Trimming cost V 4 bases and J 7 bases, with 18 bases left between them. The chain's CDR3 is CASSRQGSPPNTQYF. In DNA form, the CDR3 reads TGTGCCAGCAGCCGACAAGGGTCCCCGCCTAATACGCAGTATTTT.

This clonotype was seen at least ten times. J is TRBJ1-1 and V is TRBV7-3; D is perhaps TRBD1 (5 bases). The CDR3 extends over 14 amino acids. Germline lookup yields CDR1 SGHTA and CDR2 FQGTGA. Trimming left V 1 base short and J 2 bases short, with 8 bases between. The CDR3 coding sequence is TGTGCCAGCAGCTTAATGGGGGTTAACACTGAAGCTTTCTTT. Translating it yields CASSLMGVNTEAFF.

This clonotype has at least ten counts. V and J are TRBV11-2 and TRBJ2-7, with 12 bases lining up with TRBD2. This CDR3 region has 14 residues. J gave up 6 bases and V 6 bases, and 6 bases lay outside the gene matches. CDR1 is SGHAT and CDR2 is FQNNGV in the germline V gene. The CDR3 DNA follows: TGTGCCAGCAGATTACTAGCGGGGGGCCGCGAGCAGTACTTC. Translation gives CASRLLAGGREQYF.

Within the sample, this clonotype is medium-sized. The chain employs TRBV28 and TRBJ1-2, with D hard to call. The CDR3 consists of 11 residues. Germline-derived CDR1 and CDR2 are MDHEN and SYDVKM. Trimming removed 3 bases from V and 6 bases from J, with 5 bases in between. DNA of the CDR3: TGTGCCAGCAGTTTTCTGGATGGCTACACCTTC. It codes for CASSFLDGYTF.

This clonotype was seen at least ten times. The rearrangement joins TRBV11-2 to TRBJ2-6, with TRBD1 identical over 9 bases. The CDR3 contains 15 residues. J was trimmed by 7 bases and V by 8 bases; bases with no gene match: 9. Germline loops: CDR1 SGHAT, CDR2 FQNNGV. Here the CDR3 DNA reads TGTGCCAGCGGGAAAGGGACAGGGATCGCCAACGTCCTGACTTTC. It specifies CASGKGTGIANVLTF. Full variable domain (missing parts from reference TRBV11-2 and TRBJ2-6): EAGVAQSPRYKIIEKRQSVAFWCNPISGHATLYWYQQILGQGPKLLIQFQNNGVVDDSQLPKDRFSAERLKGVDSTLKIQPAKLEDSAVYLCASGKGTGIANVLTFGAGSRLTVL.

This clonotype was seen ten or more times. A junction boundary mismatches the germline segment, possibly from a read error. The chain employs TRBV5-6 and TRBJ1-1; the D is unclear. The CDR3 extends over 14 amino acids. The germline gives CDR1 SGHDT, CDR2 YYEEEE. This CDR3 reads CASSLGLGVTEAFF. Written as DNA, the CDR3 is TGTGCCAGCAGTTTGGGTCTCGGAGTCACTGAAGCTTTCTTT. Based on the CDR3 plus reference TRBV5-6 and TRBJ1-1, the full variable domain is DAGVTQSPTHLIKTRGQQVTLRCSPKSGHDTVSWYQQALGQGPQFIFQYYEEEERQRGNFPDRFSGHQFPNYSSELNVNALLLGDSALYLCASSLGLGVTEAFFGQGTRLTVV.

This clonotype was counted many times. This chain joins TRBV20-1 and TRBJ1-5; D uncertain. Germline V gives CDR1 DFQATT, CDR2 SNEGSKA (reference sequence). Trimming took 0 bases from V and 2 from J, leaving 11 bases between them. CDR3 length: 15 residues. The CDR3 sequence is CSAREQVAGNQPQHF. In DNA, the CDR3 is TGCAGTGCTAGAGAGCAGGTCGCGGGCAATCAGCCCCAGCATTTT.

A few counts support this clonotype. The CDR3 spells CSAETRHLSYNEQFF. The DNA of the CDR3 is TGCAGTGCCGAGACAAGACACTTATCCTACAATGAGCAGTTCTTC. The chain has TRBV20-1 and TRBJ2-1; no definite D call. V lost 6 bases to trimming and J lost 1 base, with 16 bases between them. There are 15 residues in the CDR3. From germline, CDR1 is DFQATT and CDR2 SNEGSKA (reference sequence).

At least ten counts were recorded for this clonotype. The chain carries TRBV2 and TRBJ1-1; D is uncertain. The germline gives CDR1 SNHLY, CDR2 FYNNEI. The CDR3 is 11 amino acids. Trimming pared 3 bases from V and 8 bases from J, leaving 7 bases between. For the CDR3, the DNA is TGTGCCAGCAGTGATGGGTACGAAGCTTTCTTT. It codes for CASSDGYEAFF.

This sequence joins TRBV6-1 and TRBJ2-2, with D maybe TRBD2 (5 bases). Trimming took 6 bases from V and 6 from J, leaving 11 bases between them. The CDR3 runs 13 residues. CDR1 and CDR2 from the germline V gene are MNHNS and SASEGT. DNA for the CDR3: TGTGCCAGCAGGACCACTAGGGCCGGGGAGCTGTTTTTT. As protein: CASRTTRAGELFF.

The rearrangement links TRBV13 to TRBJ2-6, with D tentatively TRBD1 (5 bases). The V gene's germline CDR1 is PRHDT and CDR2 FYEKMQ (reference sequence). V lost 0 bases, J lost 9 bases, and 15 bases lay in between. The CDR3 totals 16 residues. DNA of the CDR3: TGTGCCAGCAGCTTAGGCCGAACAGGTCTAGGCAACGTCCTGACTTTC. Its translation: CASSLGRTGLGNVLTF.

This clonotype was seen ten or more times. The rearrangement joins TRBV9 to TRBJ1-1; no clear D gene. Germline V CDR1 and CDR2: SGDLS, YYNGEE. The CDR3 extends over 13 amino acids. V lost 5 bases to trimming and J lost 1 base, with 9 bases between them. The CDR3 bases are TGTGCCAGCAGGGATGGGGAGAACACTGAAGCTTTCTTT. It codes for CASRDGENTEAFF.

There are many counts of this clonotype. In DNA form, the CDR3 reads TGCAGTGCCACGGACAGGGGTCAAGGCTACACCTTC. Translating gives CSATDRGQGYTF. This chain connects TRBV20-1 to TRBJ1-2; 9 nucleotides line up with TRBD1. The J segment lost 8 bases and the V segment lost 6 bases, leaving 7 bases of the junction unmatched. In germline, CDR1 is DFQATT, CDR2 SNEGSKA (reference sequence). CDR3 size: 12 residues.

The table lists this clonotype with a few counts. This chain uses TRBV30 with TRBJ1-5, with a weak D call TRBD1 (6 bases). The germline gives CDR1 GTSNPN, CDR2 SVGIG (reference sequence). CDR3 length: 15 amino acids. V was shortened by 5 bases and J by 3 bases, with 17 bases between the two germline ends. The CDR3: CAWGSGVRDNQPQHF. The DNA for the CDR3 is TGTGCCTGGGGTTCAGGGGTGCGAGACAATCAGCCCCAGCATTTT.

Many counts were recorded for this clonotype. The CDR3 DNA reads TGTGCCAGCAGTTACTCATCGACAGGGATCTACGAGCAGTACTTC. This sequence encodes CASSYSSTGIYEQYF. This chain links TRBV6-2 or TRBV6-3 with TRBJ2-7; 7 nucleotides line up with TRBD1. Germline V lookup: CDR1 MNHEY, CDR2 SVGEGT. Trimming removed 0 bases from V and 3 bases from J; junction bases left unmatched: 5. The CDR3 has 15 amino acids.

This clonotype has at least ten counts. The rearrangement uses TRBV3-1 and TRBJ2-5; no clear D. Trimming removed 0 bases from V and 5 bases from J, with 1 base in between. This CDR3 has 11 residues. Germline V lookup: CDR1 LGHDT, CDR2 YNNKEL (reference sequence). The CDR3 region has the DNA TGTGCCAGCAGCCAAGAGGAGACCCAGTACTTC. It yields the protein CASSQEETQYF.

J is TRBJ2-7 and V is TRBV3-1; no firm D call. V shed 4 bases and J shed 3 bases, with 16 bases lying between them. Germline lookup yields CDR1 LGHDT and CDR2 YNNKEL (reference sequence). The CDR3 runs 15 residues. The CDR3 spells CASSPDTGQLYEQYF. The CDR3 nucleotides read TGTGCCAGCAGCCCTGACACCGGGCAGCTCTACGAGCAGTACTTC.

V gene TRBV7-2 combines with J gene TRBJ2-3; D is ambiguous. V was shortened by 3 bases and J by 3 bases, with 7 bases between the two germline ends. The germline CDR1 and CDR2 sequences are SGHTA and FQGNSA. This CDR3 has 13 amino acids. The CDR3 DNA sequence: TGTGCCAGCAGCTTCTTCCGGACAGATACGCAGTATTTT. Translation gives CASSFFRTDTQYF.

This clonotype was detected many times. The CDR3 region has the DNA TGCAGTGCTAGCTTAGGGCAGCCGAACACCGGGGAGCTGTTTTTT. Translation gives CSASLGQPNTGELFF. The V call is TRBV20-1, the J call TRBJ2-2; D is uncertain. The CDR3 consists of 15 residues. Trimming took 3 bases from V and 0 from J, leaving 11 bases between them. Germline-derived CDR1 and CDR2 are DFQATT and SNEGSKA (reference sequence).

At least ten counts were recorded for this clonotype. The CDR3 protein is CASSELNSRGGYTF. For the CDR3, the DNA is TGTGCCAGCAGTGAACTGAACAGTAGAGGTGGCTACACCTTC. This sequence joins TRBV6-1 and TRBJ1-2; the D is unclear. Germline V gene data show CDR1 as MNHNS and CDR2 as SASEGT. The CDR3 sequence is 14 residues long. V lost 2 bases and J lost 7, with 14 bases in between.